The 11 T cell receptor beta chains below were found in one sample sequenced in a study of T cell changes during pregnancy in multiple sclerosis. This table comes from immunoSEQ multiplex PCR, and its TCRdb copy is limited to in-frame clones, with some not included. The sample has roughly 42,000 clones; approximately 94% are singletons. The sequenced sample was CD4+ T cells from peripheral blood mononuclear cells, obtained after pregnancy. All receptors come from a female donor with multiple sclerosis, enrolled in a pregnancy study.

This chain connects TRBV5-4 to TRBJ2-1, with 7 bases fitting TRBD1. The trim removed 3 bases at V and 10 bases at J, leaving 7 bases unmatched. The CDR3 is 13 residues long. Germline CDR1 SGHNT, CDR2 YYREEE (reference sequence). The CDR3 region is CASSSPTGEEQFF. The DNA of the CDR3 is TGTGCCAGCAGCTCACCAACAGGGGAGGAGCAGTTCTTC.

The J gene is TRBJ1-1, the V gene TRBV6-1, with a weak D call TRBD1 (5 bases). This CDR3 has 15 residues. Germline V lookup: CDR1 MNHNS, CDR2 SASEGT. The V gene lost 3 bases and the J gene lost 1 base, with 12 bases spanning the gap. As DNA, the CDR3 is TGTGCCAGCAGTGATCATGGGGGAGGGAACACTGAAGCTTTCTTT. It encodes CASSDHGGGNTEAFF.

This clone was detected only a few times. The CDR3 loop is CASSLETDNYGYTF. The CDR3 coding sequence is TGTGCCAGCAGCCTGGAGACGGATAACTATGGCTACACCTTC. V and J are TRBV7-9 and TRBJ1-2; D remains ambiguous. Germline CDR1 reads SEHNR; CDR2 reads FQNEAQ (reference sequence). This CDR3 contains 14 residues. V was shortened by 5 bases and J by 1 base, with 11 bases between the two germline ends.

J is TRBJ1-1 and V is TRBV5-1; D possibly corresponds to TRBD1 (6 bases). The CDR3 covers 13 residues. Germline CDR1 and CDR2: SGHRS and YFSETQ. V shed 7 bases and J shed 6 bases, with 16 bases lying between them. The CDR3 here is CASGEQGRAEAFF. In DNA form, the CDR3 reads TGCGCCAGCGGAGAACAGGGACGGGCTGAAGCTTTCTTT.

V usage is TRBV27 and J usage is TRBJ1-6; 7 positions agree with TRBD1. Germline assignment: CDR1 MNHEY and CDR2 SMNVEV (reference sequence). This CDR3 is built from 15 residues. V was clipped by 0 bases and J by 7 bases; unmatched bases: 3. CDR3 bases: TGTGCCAGCAGTTTATCGGGACAGCCGAATTCACCCCTCCACTTT. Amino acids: CASSLSGQPNSPLHF.

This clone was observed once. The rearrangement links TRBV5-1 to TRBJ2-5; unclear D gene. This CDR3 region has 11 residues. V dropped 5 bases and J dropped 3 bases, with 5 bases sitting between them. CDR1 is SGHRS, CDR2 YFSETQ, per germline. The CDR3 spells CASRLEETQYF. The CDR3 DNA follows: TGCGCCAGCAGACTTGAAGAGACCCAGTACTTC.

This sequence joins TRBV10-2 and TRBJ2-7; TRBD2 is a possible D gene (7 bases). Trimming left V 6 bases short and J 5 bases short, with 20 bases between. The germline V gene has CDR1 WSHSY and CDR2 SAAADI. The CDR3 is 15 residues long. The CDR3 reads CASRGGGGLSNEQYF. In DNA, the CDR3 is TGCGCCAGCAGGGGGGGAGGGGGGTTGAGCAACGAGCAGTACTTC.

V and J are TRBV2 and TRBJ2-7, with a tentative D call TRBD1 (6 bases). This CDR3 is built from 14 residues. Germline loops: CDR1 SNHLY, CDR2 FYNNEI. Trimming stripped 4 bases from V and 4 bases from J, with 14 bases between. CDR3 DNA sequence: TGTGCCAGCAGTGGGGACAAAGATCTTTACGAGCAGTACTTC. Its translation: CASSGDKDLYEQYF.

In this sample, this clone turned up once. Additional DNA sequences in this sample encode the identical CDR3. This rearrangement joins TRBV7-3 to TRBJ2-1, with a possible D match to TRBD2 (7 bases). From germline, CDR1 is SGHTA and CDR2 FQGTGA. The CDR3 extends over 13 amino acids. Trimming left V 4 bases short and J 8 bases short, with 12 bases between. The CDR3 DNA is TGTGCCAGCAGCTCGGGGGGCCAGGATGAGCAGTTCTTC. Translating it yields CASSSGGQDEQFF.

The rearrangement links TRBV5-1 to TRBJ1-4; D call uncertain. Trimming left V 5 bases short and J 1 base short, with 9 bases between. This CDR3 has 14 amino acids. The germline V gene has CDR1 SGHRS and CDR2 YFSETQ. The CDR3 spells CASRPSGTNEKLFF. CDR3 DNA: TGCGCCAGCAGGCCGTCAGGAACTAATGAAAAACTGTTTTTT.

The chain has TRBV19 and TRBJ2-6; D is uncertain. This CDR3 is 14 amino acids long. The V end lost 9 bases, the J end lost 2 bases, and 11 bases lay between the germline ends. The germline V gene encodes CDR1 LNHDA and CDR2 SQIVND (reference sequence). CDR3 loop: CASRNNTGANVLTF. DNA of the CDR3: TGTGCCAGCCGTAATAATACTGGGGCCAACGTCCTGACTTTC.